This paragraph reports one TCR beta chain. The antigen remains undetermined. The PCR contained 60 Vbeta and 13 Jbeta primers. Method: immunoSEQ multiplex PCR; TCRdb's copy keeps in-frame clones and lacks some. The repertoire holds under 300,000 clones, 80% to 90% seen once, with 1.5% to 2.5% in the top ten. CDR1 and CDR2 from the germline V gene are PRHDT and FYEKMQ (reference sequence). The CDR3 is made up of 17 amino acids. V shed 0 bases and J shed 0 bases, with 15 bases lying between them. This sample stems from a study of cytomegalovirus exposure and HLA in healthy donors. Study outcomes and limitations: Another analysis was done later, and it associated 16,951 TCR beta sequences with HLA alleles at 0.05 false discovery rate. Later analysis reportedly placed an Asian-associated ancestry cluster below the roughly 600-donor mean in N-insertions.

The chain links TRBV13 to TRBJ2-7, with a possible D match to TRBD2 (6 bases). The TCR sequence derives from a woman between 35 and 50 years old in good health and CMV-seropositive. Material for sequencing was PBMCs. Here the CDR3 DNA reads TGTGCCAGCAGCTTAGGAGGGGTGGGACTGAGCTCCTACGAGCAGTACTTC. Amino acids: CASSLGGVGLSSYEQYF.